This T cell receptor (beta chain) was retrieved from a study of control samples from healthy donors and cancer patients. V lost 5 bases and J lost 2, with 16 bases in between. In germline, CDR1 is SGHTA, CDR2 FQGTGA. The CDR3 length is 15 residues. Data came from immunoSEQ multiplex PCR; TCRdb stores just in-frame clones and leaves some out. The sample yields 150,000 to 200,000 clones, more than 90% seen once. The V and J genes are TRBV7-3 and TRBJ2-7, with D tentatively TRBD2 (6 bases). Sequences were obtained from blood. This TCR was recovered from a woman aged 35 to 49 in good health. CDR3 in amino acids: CASSPSRDSAYEQYF. Here the CDR3 DNA reads TGTGCCAGCAGCCCCTCCCGGGACTCAGCCTACGAGCAGTACTTC.